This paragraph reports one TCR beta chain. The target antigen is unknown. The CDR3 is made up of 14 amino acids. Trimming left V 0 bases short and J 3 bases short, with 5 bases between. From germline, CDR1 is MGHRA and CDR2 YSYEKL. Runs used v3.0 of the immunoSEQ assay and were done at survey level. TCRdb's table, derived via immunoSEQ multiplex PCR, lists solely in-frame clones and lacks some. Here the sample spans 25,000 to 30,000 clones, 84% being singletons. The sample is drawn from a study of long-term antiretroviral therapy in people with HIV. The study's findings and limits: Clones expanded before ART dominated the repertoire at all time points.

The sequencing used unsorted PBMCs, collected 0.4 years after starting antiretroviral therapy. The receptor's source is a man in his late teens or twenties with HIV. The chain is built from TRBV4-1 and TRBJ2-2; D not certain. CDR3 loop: CASSQDRDTGELFF. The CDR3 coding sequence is TGCGCCAGCAGCCAAGATCGGGACACCGGGGAGCTGTTTTTT.